This T cell receptor (beta chain) is from a study of cytomegalovirus exposure and HLA in healthy donors. This clone was found a few times. The antigen is undetermined. Study-wide findings and caveats: Cytomegalovirus status was reportedly diagnosed by the classifier with high specificity and sensitivity.

The PCR used 60 Vbeta and 13 Jbeta primers. The protocol was immunoSEQ multiplex PCR, while the TCRdb copy is restricted to in-frame clones and leaves out a portion. The sample holds about 120,000 clones; 9% to 10% are singletons and the top ten take roughly 3.1%. Sequenced sample: PBMCs. This receptor was taken from a man under 40 in good health and CMV-seronegative.

The CDR3 is CASSRDRRLEKLFF. The CDR3 coding sequence is TGTGCCAGCAGCCGGGACAGGCGACTTGAAAAACTGTTTTTT. The chain couples TRBV6-6 to TRBJ1-4; 8 nucleotides agree with TRBD1. The CDR3 has 14 residues. Germline CDR1 and CDR2: MNHNY and SVGAGI (reference sequence). The trim removed 6 bases at V and 7 bases at J, leaving 7 bases unmatched.